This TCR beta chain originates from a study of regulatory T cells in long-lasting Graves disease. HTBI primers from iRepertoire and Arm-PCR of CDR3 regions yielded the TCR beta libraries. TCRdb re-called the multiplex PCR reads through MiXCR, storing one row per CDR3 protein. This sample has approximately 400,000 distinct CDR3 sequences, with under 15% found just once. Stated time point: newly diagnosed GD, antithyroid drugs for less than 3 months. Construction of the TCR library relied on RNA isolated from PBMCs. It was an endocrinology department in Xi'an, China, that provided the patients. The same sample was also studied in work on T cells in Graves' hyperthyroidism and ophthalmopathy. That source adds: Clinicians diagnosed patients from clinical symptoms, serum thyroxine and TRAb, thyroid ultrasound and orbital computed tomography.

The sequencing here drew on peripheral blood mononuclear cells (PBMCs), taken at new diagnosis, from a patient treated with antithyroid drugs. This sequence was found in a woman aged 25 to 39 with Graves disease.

The CDR3 region is CASRPTSGRAAETQYF. CDR3 coding DNA: TGTGCCAGCAGACCGACTAGCGGGAGGGCCGCAGAGACCCAGTACTTC. The rearrangement links TRBV9 to TRBJ2-5; 14 bases match TRBD2. With 5 bases clipped from V and 4 bases from J, the junction kept 7 bases outside the gene matches. In germline, CDR1 is SGDLS, CDR2 YYNGEE. CDR3 length equals 16 residues.